The source of this TCR beta chain is a study of T cell repertoires in cytomegalovirus infection. This clonotype was found a few times. Its specificity is unknown. Germline CDR1 is MNHEY and CDR2 is SVGAGI. Germline trimming cut 0 bases from V and 5 bases from J; bases unmatched to any gene: 7. The CDR3 consists of 16 residues. TCRdb analysed the reads with MiXCR anew, one entry per CDR3 protein. Of 700,000 to 900,000 distinct CDR3 sequences listed, 25% to 30% are singletons. The sample was cultured CD8+ T cells from PBMCs, taken from culture after CMV antigen stimulation. J is TRBJ2-7 and V is TRBV6-5, with 10 bases matching TRBD1. The clonotype originates from a human donor in good health (CMV status not recorded). Some clones in this sample may be carry-over from other donors' samples. CDR3 nucleotides: TGTGCCAGCAGTTACTCCACCGGGACAGGGGCAAACGAGCAGTACTTC. This gives the protein CASSYSTGTGANEQYF.